This is a list of T cell receptor beta chains from one sample in a study of blood T cell repertoires in COVID-19. Clones were read by immunoSEQ multiplex PCR, and TCRdb kept only the in-frame ones, dropping some. Of about 220,000 clones in the sample, around 83% were seen once. What was sequenced was PBMCs or T cells enriched from blood (not recorded which). These receptor sequences come from a woman in her forties with acute COVID-19. Both conserved end residues are part of each CDR3. A D gene is named only where the DNA matches it firmly. The size entry is marked missing in some rows and otherwise reads once, few, many or a size class.

abundance	v_gene	j_gene	d_gene	CDR3aa	CDR3nt
-	TRBV19	TRBJ2-3	-	CASSSQSTDTQYF	TGTGCCAGTAGTAGCCAGTCCACAGATACGCAGTATTTT
-	TRBV7-8	TRBJ1-3	-	CASSLQGHTIYF	TGTGCCAGCAGCCTACAGGGACACACCATATATTTT
-	TRBV19	TRBJ1-1	TRBD1	CASSSGTGSFF	TGTGCCAGTAGTTCTGGGACAGGGTCTTTCTTT
-	TRBV5-1	TRBJ1-5	-	CASSWESNQPQHF	TGCGCCAGCAGCTGGGAGAGCAATCAGCCCCAGCATTTT
-	TRBV7-6	TRBJ2-3	TRBD2	CASSLVAGGSDTQYF	TGTGCCAGCAGCTTAGTAGCGGGGGGGTCAGATACGCAGTATTTT
-	TRBV10-2	TRBJ2-7	-	CASRGSYEQYF	TGCGCCAGCCGGGGCTCCTACGAGCAGTACTTC
-	TRBV5-5	TRBJ2-3	TRBD2	CASSGRAQSPSTDTQYF	TGTGCCAGCAGCGGGAGGGCGCAGTCGCCTAGCACAGATACGCAGTATTTT
few	TRBV3-1/TRBV3-2	TRBJ1-3	TRBD1	CASSQGHRGKAIYF	TGTGCCAGCAGCCAAGGGCACAGGGGGAAAGCCATATATTTT
-	TRBV7-3	TRBJ2-2	TRBD1	CASSWTGGELFF	TGTGCCAGCAGCTGGACAGGGGGGGAGCTGTTTTTT
few	TRBV5-8	TRBJ2-7	-	CASSLGQGLSYEQYF	TGTGCCAGCAGCTTGGGTCAGGGCCTATCCTACGAGCAGTACTTC
-	TRBV25-1	TRBJ1-5	-	CASSESRSNQPQHF	TGTGCCAGCAGTGAAAGCCGTAGCAATCAGCCCCAGCATTTT
few	TRBV18	TRBJ1-4	-	CASSPLPSRGNEKLFF	TGTGCCAGCTCACCACTTCCTTCCAGGGGAAATGAAAAACTGTTTTTT
-	TRBV10-3	TRBJ1-2	-	CAISESTGFNGYTF	TGTGCCATCAGTGAGTCGACAGGTTTTAATGGCTACACCTTC
-	TRBV28	TRBJ1-1	-	CASSESGFSNTEAFF	TGTGCCAGCAGCGAATCAGGGTTCTCGAACACTGAAGCTTTCTTT
-	TRBV28	TRBJ1-5	-	CASSFGGSDNQPQHF	TGTGCCAGCAGTTTTGGAGGGTCGGACAATCAGCCCCAGCATTTT
-	TRBV5-1	TRBJ2-7	TRBD1	CASSLGDSSRVYEQYF	TGCGCCAGCAGCTTAGGGGACAGTTCCCGGGTCTACGAGCAGTACTTC
-	TRBV4-3	TRBJ2-1	TRBD2	CASSLLAGGTHEQFF	TGCGCCAGCAGCCTATTAGCGGGGGGGACCCATGAGCAGTTCTTC
-	TRBV21-1	TRBJ1-5	-	CASSLRQGPPYTSYSNQPQHF	TGTGCCAGCAGCCTTCGACAGGGGCCCCCCTATACTTCTTATAGCAATCAGCCCCAGCATTTT
-	TRBV4-1	TRBJ2-3	TRBD1	CASSQPLASTGQGKDTQYF	TGCGCCAGCAGCCAACCCCTCGCGTCGACAGGGCAAGGTAAAGATACGCAGTATTTT
once	TRBV19	TRBJ2-3	TRBD1	CAVRDSSTDTQYF	TGTGCCGTAAGGGACAGTTCCACAGATACGCAGTATTTT
once	TRBV27	TRBJ1-4	TRBD1	CASSPSGTGGGKLFF	TGTGCCAGCAGTCCCTCCGGGACAGGGGGCGGAAAACTGTTTTTT
once	TRBV19	TRBJ1-2	TRBD1	CASSRQGTNYGYTF	TGTGCCAGTAGTCGACAGGGGACAAACTATGGCTACACCTTC
-	TRBV28	TRBJ1-4	TRBD1	CASSLWPGTGGGELFF	TGTGCCAGCAGTTTATGGCCCGGGACAGGGGGCGGAGAACTGTTTTTT
-	TRBV30	TRBJ2-5	-	CAWGVGTSQETQYF	TGTGCCTGGGGAGTTGGGACTTCACAAGAGACCCAGTACTTC
-	TRBV11-2	TRBJ1-2	-	CASSLAGFGYTF	TGTGCCAGCAGCTTAGCGGGATTTGGCTACACCTTC
-	TRBV3-1/TRBV3-2	TRBJ2-7	-	CASSQVVCEQYF	TGTGCCAGCAGCCAAGTCGTCTGCGAGCAGTACTTC
-	TRBV5-5	TRBJ1-3	-	CASSITGDSGNTIYF	TGTGCCAGCAGCATAACAGGTGACTCTGGAAACACCATATATTTT
-	TRBV20-1	TRBJ2-1	TRBD2	CSGRGVDEQFF	TGCAGTGGCCGGGGGGTCGATGAGCAGTTCTTC
-	TRBV7-2	TRBJ2-1	TRBD2	CASSVEGLALNEQFF	TGTGCCAGCAGCGTCGAGGGACTAGCCCTCAATGAGCAGTTCTTC
-	TRBV7-2	TRBJ2-3	TRBD2	CASSPGTSVDTQYF	TGTGCCAGCAGCCCCGGGACTAGTGTCGATACGCAGTATTTT
-	TRBV3-1/TRBV3-2	TRBJ1-2	-	CASSSPGHGYGYTF	TGTGCCAGCAGTAGTCCGGGACACGGCTATGGCTACACCTTC
-	TRBV2	TRBJ1-5	-	CASSVLGPAGQPQHF	TGTGCCAGCAGTGTCTTAGGCCCGGCAGGTCAGCCCCAGCATTTT
-	TRBV6-5	TRBJ1-2	TRBD1	CASSPGTAISYGYTF	TGTGCCAGCAGTCCCGGGACAGCCATTTCCTATGGCTACACCTTC
-	TRBV29-1	TRBJ2-1	TRBD1	CSFFEQGARNEQFF	TGCAGCTTCTTCGAGCAGGGGGCGAGAAATGAGCAGTTCTTC
-	TRBV7-9	TRBJ2-2	TRBD1	CASSPRDRVVGELFF	TGTGCCAGCAGCCCTCGGGACAGGGTGGTCGGGGAGCTGTTTTTT
-	TRBV4-3	TRBJ1-1	-	CASSQERRMNTEAFF	TGCGCCAGCAGCCAAGAGAGGAGGATGAACACTGAAGCTTTCTTT
-	TRBV6-5	TRBJ1-5	-	CASAEGVIGNQPQHF	TGTGCCAGCGCCGAGGGGGTGATCGGCAATCAGCCCCAGCATTTT
-	TRBV2	TRBJ1-1	-	CASGRRGAAGTEAFF	TGTGCCAGCGGCCGTCGGGGGGCTGCGGGCACTGAAGCTTTCTTT
-	TRBV10-1	TRBJ1-2	-	CASRPPPPTSYF	TGCGCCAGCAGGCCCCCCCCGCCGACAAGTTACTTC
-	TRBV5-8	TRBJ1-5	TRBD1	CASTGGAGPQHF	TGTGCCAGCACAGGGGGCGCCGGACCCCAGCATTTT
-	TRBV11-3	TRBJ2-2	TRBD2	CASSLLAGAGELFF	TGTGCCAGCAGCCTACTAGCGGGGGCCGGGGAGCTGTTTTTT
-	TRBV19	TRBJ2-3	-	CASSIGLGLGTDTQYF	TGTGCCAGTAGTATAGGGCTAGGTTTAGGCACAGATACGCAGTATTTT
once	TRBV24-1	TRBJ2-2	-	CATRADGITGELFF	TGTGCCACCAGAGCGGACGGAATCACCGGGGAGCTGTTTTTT
-	TRBV19	TRBJ2-1	TRBD2	CASSIVSNSGNEQFF	TGTGCCAGTAGTATAGTTTCTAATAGCGGGAATGAGCAGTTCTTC
-	TRBV27	TRBJ2-5	TRBD1	CASSLRTGQETQYF	TGTGCCAGCAGTTTACGGACAGGCCAAGAGACCCAGTACTTC
-	TRBV3-1/TRBV3-2	TRBJ2-7	TRBD2	CASSQAPQAGGPYEQYF	TGTGCCAGCAGCCAAGCTCCCCAAGCGGGAGGGCCCTACGAGCAGTACTTC
-	TRBV7-9	TRBJ2-1	-	CASSIMNEQFF	TGTGCCAGCAGCATAATGAATGAGCAGTTCTTC
-	TRBV2	TRBJ2-1	-	CASSDGGTTYNEQFF	TGTGCCAGCAGTGATGGCGGCACAACCTACAATGAGCAGTTCTTC
-	TRBV6-2/TRBV6-3	TRBJ1-2	TRBD1	CASSTTGEGYTF	TGTGCCAGCAGTACTACAGGGGAAGGCTACACCTTC
-	TRBV15	TRBJ2-1	-	CATRNQRREQFF	TGTGCCACCCGGAACCAACGGAGGGAGCAGTTCTTC
-	TRBV2	TRBJ1-1	-	CASKTGPTEAFF	TGTGCCAGCAAGACAGGACCCACTGAAGCTTTCTTT
-	TRBV19	TRBJ2-2	TRBD2	CASSISPGGAGELFF	TGTGCCAGTAGTATATCTCCGGGGGGGGCCGGGGAGCTGTTTTTT
-	TRBV3-1/TRBV3-2	TRBJ1-5	-	CASSPSGSNQPQHF	TGTGCCAGCAGCCCCTCAGGGTCCAATCAGCCCCAGCATTTT
-	TRBV11-2	TRBJ1-1	-	CASSLRGTEAFF	TGTGCCAGCAGCTTAAGGGGGACTGAAGCTTTCTTT
-	TRBV3-1/TRBV3-2	TRBJ2-3	-	CASSPRGNTDTQYF	TGTGCCAGCAGCCCCCGGGGGAACACAGATACGCAGTATTTT
-	TRBV3-1/TRBV3-2	TRBJ1-2	-	CASSQYRTANYGYTF	TGTGCCAGCAGCCAATATCGGACAGCTAACTATGGCTACACCTTC
-	TRBV4-1	TRBJ1-1	-	CASSRYTGNTEAFF	TGCGCCAGCAGCCGGTACACAGGGAACACTGAAGCTTTCTTT
-	TRBV19	TRBJ1-1	TRBD1	CASSTGQETMNTEAFF	TGTGCCAGTAGTACCGGACAGGAGACGATGAACACTGAAGCTTTCTTT